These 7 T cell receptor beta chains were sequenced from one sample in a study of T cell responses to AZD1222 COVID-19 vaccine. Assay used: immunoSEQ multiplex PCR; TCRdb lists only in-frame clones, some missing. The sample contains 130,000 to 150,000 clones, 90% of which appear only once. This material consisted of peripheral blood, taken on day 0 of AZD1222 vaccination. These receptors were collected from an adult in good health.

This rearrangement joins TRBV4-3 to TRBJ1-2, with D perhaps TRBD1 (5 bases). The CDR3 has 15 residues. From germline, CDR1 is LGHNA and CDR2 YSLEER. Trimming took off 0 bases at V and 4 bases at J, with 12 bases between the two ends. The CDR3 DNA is TGCGCCAGCAGCCAAGATTCCAGGGCCGCCTATGGCTACACCTTC. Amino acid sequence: CASSQDSRAAYGYTF.

The CDR3 DNA reads TGTGCCAGCAGCCCCCCGGCGGTGGCCAACCGGGGCACTGAAGCTTTCTTT. Translated, it gives CASSPPAVANRGTEAFF. The chain carries TRBV11-3 and TRBJ1-1; D is undetermined. The germline V and J ends were trimmed by 5 bases and 4 bases, with 23 bases remaining between them. From germline, CDR1 is SGHNT and CDR2 YENEEA. The length of the CDR3 is 17 residues.

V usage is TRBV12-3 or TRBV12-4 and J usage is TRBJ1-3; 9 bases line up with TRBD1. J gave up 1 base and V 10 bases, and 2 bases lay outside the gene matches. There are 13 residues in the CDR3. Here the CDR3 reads CAIDRGSGNTIYF. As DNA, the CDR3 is TGTGCCATCGACAGGGGGTCTGGAAACACCATATATTTT.

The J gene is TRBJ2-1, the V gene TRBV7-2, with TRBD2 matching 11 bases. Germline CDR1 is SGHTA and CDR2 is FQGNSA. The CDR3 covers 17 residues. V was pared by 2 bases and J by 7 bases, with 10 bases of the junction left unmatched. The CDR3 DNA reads TGTGCCAGCAGCTTAAGTCGTTGGGCTAGCGGGAGGAATGAGCAGTTCTTC. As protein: CASSLSRWASGRNEQFF.

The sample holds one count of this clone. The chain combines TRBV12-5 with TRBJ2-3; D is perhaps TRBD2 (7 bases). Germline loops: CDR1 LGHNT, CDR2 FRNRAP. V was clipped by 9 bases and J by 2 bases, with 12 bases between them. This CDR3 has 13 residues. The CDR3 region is CASLRGATDTQYF. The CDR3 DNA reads TGTGCTAGCCTCCGGGGGGCCACAGATACGCAGTATTTT.

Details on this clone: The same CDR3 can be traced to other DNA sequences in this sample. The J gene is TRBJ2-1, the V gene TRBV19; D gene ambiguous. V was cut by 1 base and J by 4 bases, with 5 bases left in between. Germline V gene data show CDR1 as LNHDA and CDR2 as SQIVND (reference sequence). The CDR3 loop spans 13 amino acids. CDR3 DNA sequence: TGTGCCAGTAGTATAGCGGGTTACAATGAGCAGTTCTTC. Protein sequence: CASSIAGYNEQFF.

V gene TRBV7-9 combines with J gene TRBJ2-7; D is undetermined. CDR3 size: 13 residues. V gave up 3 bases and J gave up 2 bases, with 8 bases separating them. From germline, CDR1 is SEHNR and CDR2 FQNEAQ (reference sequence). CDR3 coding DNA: TGTGCCAGCAGCTTGAATAGGGCCTACGAGCAGTACTTC. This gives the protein CASSLNRAYEQYF.